This TCR beta chain was identified during a study of graft-versus-host responses after intestinal transplantation. Study-level information: Each patient got anti-thymocyte globulin induction, then tacrolimus and steroids for roughly 3 years. Overall study findings and caveats: There were GvH clones found in recipient marrow, and some of them appeared first in ileum or blood.

V gave up 4 bases and J gave up 0 bases, with 6 bases separating them. This CDR3 spans 13 amino acids. Germline loops: CDR1 SGHVS, CDR2 FNYEAQ. Using immunoSEQ multiplex PCR, the repertoire was profiled, and TCRdb retains in-frame clones only, with some absent. This table has some 86,000 clones, roughly 91% appearing once. In the case of this clone: The antigen is undetermined.

The source is a human donor who received an intestinal transplant. The rearrangement joins TRBV7-6 to TRBJ1-1; the D is unclear. The input for sequencing was unstimulated CD4+ T cells sorted from spleen or lymph node cells, taken before intestinal transplant. The CDR3 loop reads CASSSTVNTEAFF. CDR3 DNA sequence: TGTGCCAGCAGCTCCACTGTGAACACTGAAGCTTTCTTT.